This T cell receptor beta chain was captured in a study of blood T cell repertoires in COVID-19. V lost 4 bases, J lost 4 bases, and 7 bases stayed unmatched. The germline gives CDR1 SQVTM, CDR2 ANQGSEA. This CDR3 has 16 residues. This table comes from immunoSEQ multiplex PCR, and its TCRdb copy is limited to in-frame clones, with some not included. The sample has 90,000 to 120,000 clones, 84% seen once. The clonotype comes from a human donor in a cohort sampled during active COVID-19. The gene calls are TRBV29-1 and TRBJ2-1, with 13 nucleotides matching TRBD2. The sample taken for sequencing was peripheral blood. CDR3 DNA: TGCAGCGTTGCTACTCGACTAGCGGGGGGATACAATGAGCAGTTCTTC. It encodes CSVATRLAGGYNEQFF.